Sequencing of this TCR beta chain was carried out in a study of cytomegalovirus exposure and HLA in healthy donors. Only one count was recorded for this clone. V was pared by 4 bases and J by 1 base, with 14 bases between. The germline gives CDR1 SGHTA, CDR2 FQGTGA. This CDR3 region has 16 residues. Vbeta (60) and Jbeta (13) primers were used in the PCR. Sequencing used immunoSEQ multiplex PCR; TCRdb keeps in-frame clones, though not all of them. The data show some 180,000 clones, 73% seen once. This TCR came from a woman aged 18-29 years in good health and CMV-seropositive. The specimen was PBMCs. The V and J genes are TRBV7-3 and TRBJ2-1; D possibly corresponds to TRBD1 (6 bases). The CDR3 protein is CASSSQGGRSYNEQFF. CDR3 bases: TGTGCCAGCAGCTCACAGGGTGGTCGGTCCTACAATGAGCAGTTCTTC.